These 18 T cell receptor beta chains originate from one sample sequenced in a study of T cell changes during pregnancy in multiple sclerosis. Method: immunoSEQ multiplex PCR; TCRdb's copy keeps in-frame clones and lacks some. The table lists 55,000 to 70,000 clones, 92% of them singletons. The material was peripheral blood, obtained in the second trimester of pregnancy. The receptors originated from a female donor in good health, enrolled as a control in a pregnancy study.

The V and J genes are TRBV9 and TRBJ2-1, with 11 bases identical to TRBD2. Germline V gives CDR1 SGDLS, CDR2 YYNGEE. This CDR3 spans 20 amino acids. V was clipped by 2 bases and J by 5 bases; unmatched bases: 18. The CDR3 DNA follows: TGTGCCAGCAGCGTCGTTAGCGGGAGGGCCCTCACTCTCCCCAACAATGAGCAGTTCTTC. This gives the protein CASSVVSGRALTLPNNEQFF.

This clone came up once. The CDR3 spells CASSQGSATEAFF. The CDR3 DNA follows: TGTGCCAGTAGTCAGGGAAGCGCCACTGAAGCTTTCTTT. The J gene is TRBJ1-1, the V gene TRBV19; the D gene is possibly TRBD1 (5 bases). Looked up from germline, CDR1 is LNHDA and CDR2 is SQIVND (reference sequence). There are 13 residues in the CDR3. Trimming stripped 5 bases from V and 4 bases from J, with 11 bases between.

This clone was counted a single time. This sequence joins TRBV6-1 and TRBJ2-3, with D perhaps TRBD2 (5 bases). Germline assignment: CDR1 MNHNS and CDR2 SASEGT. Trimming took off 3 bases at V and 4 bases at J, with 8 bases between the two ends. There are 13 residues in the CDR3. The CDR3 DNA follows: TGTGCCAGCAGTGACGGGGTGTCAGATACGCAGTATTTT. Translated, it gives CASSDGVSDTQYF.

The chain combines TRBV7-2 with TRBJ2-5, with 11 bases identical to TRBD2. The CDR3 totals 16 residues. Germline V gives CDR1 SGHTA, CDR2 FQGNSA. With V trimmed by 2 bases and J by 0 bases, 2 bases remained unmatched. The CDR3, as DNA: TGTGCCAGCAGCTTATTGGGACTAGCGGACCAAGAGACCCAGTACTTC. Amino acid sequence: CASSLLGLADQETQYF.

V and J are TRBV18 and TRBJ2-5; TRBD1 matches 8 bases. In germline, CDR1 is KGHSH, CDR2 LQKENI. The CDR3 is 14 amino acids. V lost 1 base to trimming and J lost 4 bases; unmatched junction nucleotides: 2. The CDR3 DNA sequence: TGTGCCAGCTCACCACGACAGGGGCGAGAGACCCAGTACTTC. Translating gives CASSPRQGRETQYF.

V usage is TRBV4-2 and J usage is TRBJ2-7; D gene uncertain. CDR3 size: 13 residues. V was cut by 0 bases and J by 2 bases, with 5 bases left in between. CDR1 is LGHNA, CDR2 YNFKEQ, per germline. DNA of the CDR3: TGTGCCAGCAGCCAAGAACTCCCCTACGAGCAGTACTTC. Its protein is CASSQELPYEQYF.

The chain couples TRBV7-2 to TRBJ2-3; 9 bases fit TRBD1. Germline loops: CDR1 SGHTA, CDR2 FQGNSA. The CDR3 is 14 residues long. Trimming cost V 5 bases and J 1 base; bases outside gene matches: 1. The CDR3 region is CASSRDRGTDTQYF. In nucleotides, the CDR3 is TGTGCCAGCAGCCGGGACAGGGGCACAGATACGCAGTATTTT.

The V gene is TRBV18, the J gene TRBJ2-1; D is undetermined. V was trimmed by 9 bases and J by 6 bases, leaving 12 bases between them. Germline V CDR1 and CDR2: KGHSH, LQKENI. The CDR3 loop spans 12 amino acids. The CDR3 loop reads CASDDSINEQFF. The CDR3 DNA sequence: TGTGCCAGTGACGACTCAATCAATGAGCAGTTCTTC.

The chain has TRBV28 and TRBJ1-5; the D gene is possibly TRBD1 (5 bases). This CDR3 comprises 19 residues. Trimming shortened V by 7 bases and J by 3 bases, and 28 bases separated the two germline ends. The germline V gene encodes CDR1 MDHEN and CDR2 SYDVKM. CDR3 DNA sequence: TGTGCCAGCACGGGGTGGGGGGGTTATAGACTAATCTACAATCAGCCCCAGCATTTT. It specifies CASTGWGGYRLIYNQPQHF.

The chain has TRBV21-1 and TRBJ2-3; TRBD1 is taken as the D call from the table, unchecked against the DNA. TRBV21-1 is a recognized pseudogene. This CDR3 spans 16 amino acids. CDR3: CASSKAARLSTDTQYF. CDR3 nucleotide sequence: TGTGCCAGCAGCAAAGCAGCCAGGTTGAGCACAGATACGCAGTATTTT.

V gene TRBV7-6 combines with J gene TRBJ2-5, with D perhaps matching TRBD1 (5 bases). Germline V gives CDR1 SGHVS, CDR2 FNYEAQ. Trimming pared 1 base from V and 3 bases from J, leaving 9 bases between. CDR3 length: 14 residues. For the CDR3, the DNA is TGTGCCAGCAGCTTAGTGCAGGGCGAAGAGACCCAGTACTTC. Translating it yields CASSLVQGEETQYF.

The chain employs TRBV2 and TRBJ1-2; the D is unclear. Trimming took 3 bases from V and 4 from J, leaving 12 bases between them. The length of the CDR3 is 14 residues. Germline V gives CDR1 SNHLY, CDR2 FYNNEI. CDR3 sequence (DNA): TGTGCCAGCAGTGACAGGTTTAGTCTCTATGGCTACACCTTC. The encoded protein is CASSDRFSLYGYTF.

The chain carries TRBV11-3 and TRBJ2-3, with 7 positions matching TRBD2. Germline V gene data show CDR1 as SGHNT and CDR2 as YENEEA. This CDR3 spans 14 amino acids. V was pared by 1 base and J by 3 bases, with 1 base of the junction left unmatched. DNA of the CDR3: TGTGCCAGCAGCTTAGCGGGAGGAACAGATACGCAGTATTTT. Residues: CASSLAGGTDTQYF.

V gene TRBV6-1 combines with J gene TRBJ1-1; D uncertain. V lost 6 bases and J 1 base, leaving 9 bases between the germline ends. This CDR3 region has 13 residues. Germline values: CDR1 MNHNS, CDR2 SASEGT. CDR3 bases: TGTGCCAGCAGGGAGGCGCCGAACACTGAAGCTTTCTTT. This translates into CASREAPNTEAFF.

The V and J genes are TRBV2 and TRBJ2-5, with 11 positions matching TRBD1. CDR1 and CDR2 (germline): SNHLY, FYNNEI. J was trimmed by 7 bases and V by 8 bases; bases with no gene match: 3. The CDR3 is made up of 12 amino acids. CDR3 sequence (DNA): TGTGCCAGCGGGGGACAGGGGGGGACCCAGTACTTC. Translated, it gives CASGGQGGTQYF.

The chain combines TRBV14 with TRBJ2-7; 9 bases match TRBD2. With 1 base clipped from V and 9 bases from J, the junction kept 10 bases outside the gene matches. CDR1 and CDR2 (germline): SGHDN, FVKESK. This CDR3 has 15 amino acids. The CDR3 reads CASSQVASGKNGQYF. The CDR3 coding sequence is TGTGCCAGCAGCCAAGTGGCTAGCGGGAAAAATGGGCAGTACTTC.

This chain joins TRBV6-1 and TRBJ2-5; D unclear. Trimming left V 4 bases short and J 5 bases short, with 14 bases between. Per germline, CDR1 MNHNS and CDR2 SASEGT. This CDR3 spans 14 amino acids. CDR3: CASSVSLSTETQYF. DNA for the CDR3: TGTGCCAGCAGTGTCTCATTGTCGACTGAGACCCAGTACTTC.

V and J are TRBV18 and TRBJ2-5, with D possibly TRBD1 on 6 matching bases. The germline V gene has CDR1 KGHSH and CDR2 LQKENI. V lost 4 bases and J 5 bases, leaving 14 bases between the germline ends. CDR3 length equals 14 residues. The CDR3 loop is CASSLPRDMETQYF. The CDR3 DNA reads TGTGCCAGCTCACTCCCCCGGGACATGGAGACCCAGTACTTC.